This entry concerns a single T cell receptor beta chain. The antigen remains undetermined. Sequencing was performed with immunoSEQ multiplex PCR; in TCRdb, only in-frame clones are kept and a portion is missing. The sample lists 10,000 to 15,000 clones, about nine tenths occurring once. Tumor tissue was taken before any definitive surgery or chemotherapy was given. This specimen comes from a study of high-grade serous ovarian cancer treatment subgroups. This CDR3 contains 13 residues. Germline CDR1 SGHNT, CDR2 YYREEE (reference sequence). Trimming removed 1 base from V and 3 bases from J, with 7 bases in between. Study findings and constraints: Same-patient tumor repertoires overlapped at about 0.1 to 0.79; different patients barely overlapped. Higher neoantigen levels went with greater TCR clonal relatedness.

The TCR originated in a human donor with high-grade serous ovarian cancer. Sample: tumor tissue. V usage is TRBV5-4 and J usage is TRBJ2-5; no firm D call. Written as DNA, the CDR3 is TGTGCCAGCAGCTTGAATCCAGAAGAGACCCAGTACTTC. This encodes CASSLNPEETQYF.